These T cell receptor beta chains were read from a single sample in a study of spatial heterogeneity in lung cancer. Each CDR3 protein is one row after TCRdb ran MiXCR on the 5' RACE reads. The sample shows 15,000 to 20,000 distinct CDR3 sequences, about 6% of them seen only once. Sequenced material: PBMCs, taken at follow-up. Source of these receptors: a male donor with early-stage non-small cell lung cancer. CDR3s include the opening cysteine and the closing phenylalanine or tryptophan. The D gene is left open where the match is weak. Some rows mark clone size as missing; the rest say once, few, many or name a class of expanded clone.

TRBJ2-1,TRBV5-1,few,.,CASSYPDVAQDEQFF,TGCGCCAGCAGCTACCCCGATGTAGCTCAGGATGAGCAGTTCTTC
TRBJ1-2,TRBV12-3/TRBV12-4,many,.,CASQATPLYGYTF,TGTGCCAGTCAAGCCACCCCCCTATATGGCTACACCTTC
TRBJ2-7,TRBV9,many,TRBD1,CASSPLGDRVHEQYF,TGTGCCAGCAGCCCGTTGGGGGACAGGGTTCACGAGCAGTACTTC
TRBJ2-3,TRBV5-1,many,TRBD2,CASSLTLAGPTDTQYF,TGCGCCAGCAGCTTGACACTAGCGGGGCCCACAGATACGCAGTATTTT
TRBJ2-5,TRBV28,many,TRBD1,CASRETGYGTQYF,TGTGCCAGCAGAGAGACAGGGTATGGGACCCAGTACTTC
TRBJ2-2,TRBV7-9,many,.,CASSLARGANTGELFF,TGTGCCAGCAGCTTAGCACGGGGAGCGAACACCGGGGAGCTGTTTTTT
TRBJ2-7,TRBV7-2,few,TRBD2,CASSFQREKYEQYF,TGTGCCAGCAGCTTCCAGCGGGAGAAATACGAGCAGTACTTC
TRBJ2-1,TRBV3-1,medium-sized,.,CASSPWVRHNEQFF,TGTGCCAGCAGCCCTTGGGTACGCCACAATGAGCAGTTCTTC
TRBJ2-2,TRBV19,many,.,CASSIEVGELFF,TGTGCCAGTAGTATAGAGGTCGGGGAGCTGTTTTTT
TRBJ2-3,TRBV7-9,medium-sized,.,CASSRQSLPTDTQYF,TGTGCCAGCAGCCGACAGAGCCTCCCCACAGATACGCAGTATTTT
TRBJ1-6,TRBV7-9,many,TRBD1,CASSFGQAGSPLHF,TGTGCCAGCAGCTTCGGACAGGCTGGCTCACCCCTCCACTTT
TRBJ2-2,TRBV6-2/TRBV6-3,.,.,CTSSYRSRTGELFF,TGTACCAGCAGTTACAGGAGTCGTACCGGGGAGCTGTTTTTT
TRBJ2-1,TRBV6-5,many,.,CASSYGAAYNEQFF,TGTGCCAGCAGTTACGGGGCAGCATACAATGAGCAGTTCTTC
TRBJ2-7,TRBV5-8,many,.,CASSWGGHEQYF,TGTGCCAGCAGCTGGGGGGGCCACGAGCAGTACTTC
TRBJ2-7,TRBV7-9,many,.,CASSPGHFYEQYF,TGTGCCAGCAGCCCGGGACATTTCTACGAGCAGTACTTC
TRBJ1-4,TRBV2,many,.,CASSRDYNEKLFF,TGTGCCAGCAGCCGGGACTACAATGAAAAACTGTTTTTT
TRBJ2-1,TRBV7-3,few,TRBD2,CASSSTSGVYNEQFF,TGTGCCAGCAGCTCAACTAGCGGGGTATACAATGAGCAGTTCTTC
TRBJ1-5,TRBV20-1,many,.,CSARGPFNQPQHF,TGCAGTGCTAGGGGTCCTTTCAATCAGCCCCAGCATTTT
TRBJ1-6,TRBV6-6,many,.,CASSYFGPRAGRNSPLHF,TGTGCCAGCAGTTACTTCGGCCCCCGGGCAGGAAGGAATTCACCCCTCCACTTT
TRBJ2-7,TRBV7-4,many,.,CASSLPARIYTKQYF,TGTGCCAGCAGCCTCCCCGCCAGGATATATACGAAGCAGTACTTC
TRBJ2-3,TRBV25-1,few,TRBD2,CASSRETSGNTDTQYF,TGTGCCAGCAGTAGGGAAACTAGCGGGAACACAGATACGCAGTATTTT
TRBJ2-7,TRBV28,medium-sized,TRBD2,CASSPPVASGRYEQYF,TGTGCCAGCAGTCCCCCCGTGGCTAGCGGGAGATACGAGCAGTACTTC
TRBJ2-1,TRBV19,many,TRBD2,CATLRTSGSSEQFF,TGTGCCACCCTCCGGACTAGCGGTTCGAGTGAGCAGTTCTTC
TRBJ1-4,TRBV20-1,medium-sized,.,CSATPTNEKLFF,TGCAGTGCTACCCCCACTAATGAAAAACTGTTTTTT
TRBJ1-1,TRBV24-1,many,.,CATSDATTGNTEAFF,TGTGCCACCAGTGACGCGACAACAGGGAACACTGAAGCTTTCTTT
TRBJ2-7,TRBV28,.,TRBD1,CASKISDRGSEQYF,TGTGCCAGCAAAATCTCGGACAGGGGTAGCGAGCAGTACTTC
TRBJ2-6,TRBV5-6,.,.,CASSPWNRDYFSSGANVLTF,TGTGCCAGCAGCCCGTGGAACAGGGACTATTTTTCCTCTGGGGCCAACGTCCTGACTTTC
TRBJ2-2,TRBV5-1,many,.,CASSPRDSRTGELFF,TGCGCCAGCAGCCCTCGGGACTCGAGAACTGGGGAGCTGTTTTTT
TRBJ1-5,TRBV6-2/TRBV6-3,many,TRBD1,CARGQGNYSNQPQHF,TGTGCCAGGGGACAGGGAAACTATAGCAATCAGCCCCAGCATTTT
TRBJ2-2,TRBV20-1,many,TRBD2,CSATGGDSGSKTGELFF,TGCAGTGCTACCGGGGGGGATAGCGGGAGTAAAACCGGGGAGCTGTTTTTT
TRBJ2-2,TRBV3-1,many,.,CASRQLYTGELFF,TGTGCCAGCAGACAACTTTACACCGGGGAGCTGTTTTTT
TRBJ1-5,TRBV25-1,many,.,CASSEDKISNQPQHF,TGTGCCAGCAGTGAGGACAAAATTAGCAATCAGCCCCAGCATTTT
TRBJ2-7,TRBV7-3,many,TRBD1,CASSLTRDRASYEQYF,TGTGCCAGCAGCTTAACACGGGACAGGGCCTCCTACGAGCAGTACTTC
TRBJ2-3,TRBV6-6,many,TRBD1,CASSNRRTGGGGNTQYF,TGTGCCAGCAGCAATCGTAGGACAGGGGGCGGAGGGAATACGCAGTATTTT
TRBJ2-2,TRBV11-1,many,.,CASSLGRFSNTGELFF,TGTGCCAGCAGCTTAGGGAGGTTCTCCAACACCGGGGAGCTGTTTTTT
TRBJ2-3,TRBV20-1,medium-sized,TRBD2,CSARRTSGADTQYF,TGCAGTGCTAGGAGGACTAGCGGGGCAGATACGCAGTATTTT
TRBJ2-7,TRBV7-2,many,TRBD2,CASSPDAGGPYEQYF,TGTGCCAGCAGCCCCGACGCGGGAGGGCCCTACGAGCAGTACTTC
TRBJ2-7,TRBV20-1,many,.,CSAPTGGGRGSYEQYF,TGCAGTGCTCCCACGGGTGGGGGGCGAGGGTCCTACGAGCAGTACTTC
TRBJ2-1,TRBV10-3,many,TRBD2,CAIRRLAEYNEQFF,TGTGCCATCAGAAGGCTAGCGGAGTACAATGAGCAGTTCTTC
TRBJ1-5,TRBV15,many,.,CATVEGTGNQPQHF,TGTGCCACCGTTGAAGGGACCGGCAATCAGCCCCAGCATTTT
TRBJ2-7,TRBV6-6,many,TRBD1,CASSYPGQGAHEQYF,TGTGCCAGCAGTTACCCGGGACAGGGAGCCCACGAGCAGTACTTC
TRBJ2-3,TRBV6-2/TRBV6-3,.,.,CASSSSAAIGTDTQYF,TGTGCCAGCAGTTCGTCGGCGGCCATTGGCACAGATACGCAGTATTTT
TRBJ2-7,TRBV4-3,.,TRBD1,CASSQRETGAYEQYF,TGCGCCAGCAGCCAAAGAGAGACAGGGGCCTACGAGCAGTACTTC
TRBJ2-1,TRBV20-1,many,.,CSASVGNEQFF,TGCAGTGCTAGTGTTGGGAATGAGCAGTTCTTC
TRBJ1-5,TRBV28,many,.,CATLGGGLNQPQHF,TGTGCCACCTTGGGAGGAGGGCTCAATCAGCCCCAGCATTTT
TRBJ2-7,TRBV5-6,many,.,CASSLMQGVGEQYF,TGTGCCAGCAGCTTAATGCAGGGCGTGGGGGAGCAGTACTTC
TRBJ2-1,TRBV28,many,.,CASSTFPTENEQFF,TGTGCCAGCAGCACCTTCCCTACCGAGAATGAGCAGTTCTTC
TRBJ2-2,TRBV6-5,medium-sized,TRBD1,CASGGQGGTGELFF,TGTGCCAGCGGGGGACAGGGTGGAACCGGGGAGCTGTTTTTT
TRBJ1-2,TRBV29-1,many,.,CSVELGGSNYGYTF,TGCAGCGTTGAATTGGGGGGATCTAACTATGGCTACACCTTC